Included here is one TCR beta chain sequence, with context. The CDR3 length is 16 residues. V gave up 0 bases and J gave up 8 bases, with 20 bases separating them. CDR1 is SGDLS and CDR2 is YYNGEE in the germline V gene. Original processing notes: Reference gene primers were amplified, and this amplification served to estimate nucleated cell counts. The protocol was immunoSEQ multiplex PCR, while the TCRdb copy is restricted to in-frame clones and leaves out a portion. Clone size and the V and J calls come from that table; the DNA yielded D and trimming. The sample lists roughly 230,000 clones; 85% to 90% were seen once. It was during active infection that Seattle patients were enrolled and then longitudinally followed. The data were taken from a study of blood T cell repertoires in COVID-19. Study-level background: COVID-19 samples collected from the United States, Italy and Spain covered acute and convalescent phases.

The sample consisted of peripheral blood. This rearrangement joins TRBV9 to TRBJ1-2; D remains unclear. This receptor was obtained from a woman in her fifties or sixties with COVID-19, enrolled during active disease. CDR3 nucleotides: TGTGCCAGCAGCGTAGATATCGGTGAAGGAGTAAAAGGCTACACCTTC. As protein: CASSVDIGEGVKGYTF.